The 3 T cell receptor beta chains given below trace back to one sample, sequenced in a study of T-cell memory formation after mild COVID-19. TCRdb reprocessed the 5' RACE reads via MiXCR and lists one record per CDR3 protein. The table lists roughly 13,000 distinct CDR3 sequences, around 13% of them singletons, with 49% in the top ten. The sequenced sample was PBMCs or a T cell subset sorted from them (not recorded which). Receptors originate from an adult woman who had mild COVID-19 (a few samples of this study predate the infection). Cell type and time point are not known.

This clonotype has a count of ten or more. The CDR3 DNA sequence: TGCGCCAGCAGCTCTCCAGCGGGAGATCTGGAGACCCAGTACTTC. Its protein product is CASSSPAGDLETQYF. V usage is TRBV5-1 and J usage is TRBJ2-5, with TRBD2 matching over 8 bases. V was pared by 3 bases and J by 5 bases, with 9 bases of the junction left unmatched. Germline values: CDR1 SGHRS, CDR2 YFSETQ. This CDR3 is built from 15 residues. The full variable domain, its missing parts supplied by reference TRBV5-1 and TRBJ2-5, is KAGVTQTPRYLIKTRGQQVTLSCSPISGHRSVSWYQQTPGQGLQFLFEYFSETQRNKGNFPGRFSGRQFSNSRSEMNVSTLELGDSALYLCASSSPAGDLETQYFGPGTRLLVL.

This clonotype was detected ten times or more. The genes are TRBV29-1 and TRBJ1-2, with a possible D match to TRBD1 (5 bases). V was cut by 4 bases and J by 7 bases, with 10 bases left in between. This CDR3 is 11 amino acids long. The V gene's germline CDR1 is SQVTM and CDR2 ANQGSEA. In nucleotides, the CDR3 is TGCAGCGTTGGGGGGACGGGTGGCTACACCTTC. Its protein product is CSVGGTGGYTF.

Ten or more counts support this clonotype. V is TRBV6-5 and J is TRBJ2-3, with TRBD2 matching over 7 bases. The CDR3 runs to 17 residues. Looked up from germline, CDR1 is MNHEY and CDR2 is SVGAGI. J lost 6 bases, V lost 1 base, and 13 bases had no gene match. CDR3 DNA: TGTGCCAGCAGTTACTTGGTTGCGGCGGGAGTGGCTGATACGCAGTATTTT. It encodes CASSYLVAAGVADTQYF.